The rows below give T cell receptor beta chains drawn from one sample of a study of CD8 T cells in Susac syndrome. TCRdb ran MiXCR on the immunoSEQ multiplex PCR reads and lists one entry per CDR3 protein. The sample has 77,000 or so distinct CDR3 sequences, more than 85% seen once. Sequencing was carried out using CD4+ T cells from PBMCs. These receptors came from a human donor with Susac syndrome. Each CDR3 is given with its conserved first and last residue. D genes are given only for firm matches. Clone size is shown for a subset of rows, as once, few, many or a class of expanded clone.

TRBJ2-1 TRBV7-3 NA TRBD2 TGTGCCAGCAGCTTTAGCGGGAGGCCTCCCGGTGAGCAGTTCTTC CASSFSGRPPGEQFF
TRBJ2-7 TRBV7-9 NA NA TGTGCCAGCAGCTTTGTTTCAAGTCCGGAGCAGTACTTC CASSFVSSPEQYF
TRBJ1-2 TRBV6-1 NA TRBD1 TGTGCCAGCAGTGCTCTTACCGGGACAGCGTTCTATGGCTACACCTTC CASSALTGTAFYGYTF
TRBJ1-2 TRBV29-1 NA TRBD1 TGCAGCGTTGCCAGGGGGACTAACTATGGCTACACCTTC CSVARGTNYGYTF
TRBJ2-7 TRBV19 NA NA TGTGCCAGTCTGCAGACCAACTCCTACGAGCAGTACTTC CASLQTNSYEQYF
TRBJ2-2 TRBV20-1 once NA TGCAGTGCTAGAGATGCGTTGGCAGTCGGCACCGGGGAGCTGTTTTTT CSARDALAVGTGELFF
TRBJ2-1 TRBV7-2 once NA TGTGCCAGCAGCCCACACCAAACACAGGGCTATGAGCAGTTCTTC CASSPHQTQGYEQFF
TRBJ2-7 TRBV4-3 NA TRBD2 TGCGCCAGCAGCCAAATGAGGACTAGCGGGAGTTACTTC CASSQMRTSGSYF
TRBJ1-1 TRBV7-9 NA NA TGTGCCAGCAGCTTAGCCAGGATCACTGAAGCTTTCTTT CASSLARITEAFF
TRBJ2-1 TRBV7-9 NA NA TGTGCCAGCAGCCTCCGGGCAGGGGCCTTCTCCTACAATGAGCAGTTCTTC CASSLRAGAFSYNEQFF
TRBJ2-5 TRBV20-1 NA NA TGCAGTGCGGGGCCCGGAGGGACCCAGTACTTC CSAGPGGTQYF
TRBJ1-2 TRBV29-1 NA NA TGCAGCGCCGGGGGGCAGGGGTATGGCTACACCTTC CSAGGQGYGYTF
TRBJ1-5 TRBV15 NA NA TGTGCCACCACCCCGGGGTATGGAGGGAGCAATCAGCCCCAGCATTTT CATTPGYGGSNQPQHF
TRBJ2-5 TRBV11-2 NA NA TGTGCCAGCAGCCGGTTGGGGGGCCAAGAGACCCAGTACTTC CASSRLGGQETQYF
TRBJ2-6 TRBV7-8 NA NA TGTGCCAGCAGCCCCAGCGGACAGAAAATCTCTGGGGCCAACGTCCTGACTTTC CASSPSGQKISGANVLTF
TRBJ2-4 TRBV4-3 NA NA TGCGCCAGCAGCCAAGATTTCCAGGCAGTAGCCAAAAACATTCAGTACTTC CASSQDFQAVAKNIQYF
TRBJ1-4 TRBV5-1 once NA TGCGCCAGCAGCTACCAGGGTACAACTAATGAAAAACTGTTTTTT CASSYQGTTNEKLFF
TRBJ1-5 TRBV12-3/TRBV12-4 NA TRBD1 TGTGCCAGCAGTTTAGGGAGGGGGCGCGATCAGCCCCAGCATTTT CASSLGRGRDQPQHF
TRBJ2-4 TRBV12-3/TRBV12-4 once TRBD1 TGTGCCAGCAGTACTAGACAGGGGTCGGACATTCAGTACTTC CASSTRQGSDIQYF
TRBJ2-3 TRBV15 NA TRBD1 TGTGCCACCAGCCTCCCGACAGGGGGCAACACAGATACGCAGTATTTT CATSLPTGGNTDTQYF
TRBJ2-3 TRBV7-2 NA NA TGTGCCAGCAGCTTCGACAGGATTACGGATACGCAGTATTTT CASSFDRITDTQYF
TRBJ2-3 TRBV20-1 NA TRBD2 TGCAGTGCTGCTGGTACCGGGACTAGCCCCACAGATACGCAGTATTTT CSAAGTGTSPTDTQYF
TRBJ2-7 TRBV9 NA TRBD2 TGTGCCAGCAGCTCTAGCGGTTACTCCTACGAGCAGTACTTC CASSSSGYSYEQYF
TRBJ2-3 TRBV29-1 NA NA TGCAGCGTTGAGGCGCCTGCAGATACGCAGTATTTT CSVEAPADTQYF
TRBJ2-7 TRBV7-2 NA NA TGTGCCAGCAGCTTAAATCCCCATAACCGGGACTCCTACGAGCAGTACTTC CASSLNPHNRDSYEQYF
TRBJ2-2 TRBV30 NA NA TGTGCCTGGTGTGGGGGGGCAGTCGGGGAGCTGTTTTTT CAWCGGAVGELFF
TRBJ2-6 TRBV2 NA TRBD1 TGTGCCAGCTGGACAGGGGGCATCTCTGGGGCCAACGCCCTGACTTTC CASWTGGISGANALTF
TRBJ2-5 TRBV7-2 once TRBD2 TGTGCCAGCAGCCGGACTAGCGGGAGCCAGGAGACCCAGTACTTC CASSRTSGSQETQYF
TRBJ1-1 TRBV6-2/TRBV6-3 NA NA TGTGCCAGCAGTTACGGGGTATTGAACACTGAAGCTTTCTTT CASSYGVLNTEAFF
TRBJ2-1 TRBV19 NA TRBD2 TGTGCAAGTACCCCAGCGGGAACCTACAATGAGCAGTTCTTC CASTPAGTYNEQFF
TRBJ2-5 TRBV6-5 NA TRBD2 TGTGCCAGCAGTTACTCGGTAGCGGGGGAAGAGACCCAGTACTTC CASSYSVAGEETQYF
TRBJ2-2 TRBV11-3 NA NA TGTGCCAGCAGCCCCCGAAGGGGACAGAACACCGGGGAGCTGTTTTTT CASSPRRGQNTGELFF
TRBJ2-3 TRBV20-1 NA TRBD2 TGCAGTGCTAGAGAACCCAGCGGGAGGCTAGATACGCAGTATTTT CSAREPSGRLDTQYF
TRBJ2-1 TRBV29-1 NA TRBD2 TGCAGCGTTGTTCTGGCGGGAGGCGGTAGCGATGAGCAGTTCTTC CSVVLAGGGSDEQFF
TRBJ2-3 TRBV10-3 NA NA TGTGCCATCAGTGAGTCAAGGACTAACCCAGATACGCAGTATTTT CAISESRTNPDTQYF
TRBJ2-7 TRBV5-6 NA NA TGTGCCAGCAGCTTGGGACAGACTAGATTGCAGTACTTC CASSLGQTRLQYF
TRBJ1-2 TRBV29-1 NA NA TGCAGCTCCCGGGAGCTCTTGCGGGGCTACACCTTC CSSRELLRGYTF
TRBJ2-7 TRBV6-6 NA NA TGTGCCAGCAGTTCGAGAGTGGGTCCCGGGTACGAGCAGTACTTC CASSSRVGPGYEQYF
TRBJ1-6 TRBV20-1 NA NA TGCAGTGCTAGAAGCAGGGGAACGGACAGTTCACCCCTCCACTTT CSARSRGTDSSPLHF
TRBJ1-6 TRBV4-2 NA NA TGTGCCAGCAGCCAAGTTCGGGGTAATTCACCCCTCCACTTT CASSQVRGNSPLHF
TRBJ1-2 TRBV12-3/TRBV12-4 NA TRBD1 TGTGCCAGCAGACAGACAGGGGATCCCATTAACTATGGCTACACCTTC CASRQTGDPINYGYTF
TRBJ1-1 TRBV7-2 NA NA TGTGCCAGCAGCGATGCGAACACTGAAGCTTTCTTT CASSDANTEAFF
TRBJ2-7 TRBV20-1 NA TRBD2 TGCAGTGCTAGGCTCCCTAGCGGGAATAGCTACGAGCAGTACTTC CSARLPSGNSYEQYF
TRBJ2-2 TRBV5-1 NA TRBD1 TGCGCCAGCTCGGGACAGTCGAACACCGGGGAGCCGTTTTTT CASSGQSNTGEPFF
TRBJ2-7 TRBV3-1 once NA TGTGCCAGCAGCCAAGTAGGCTACGAGCAGTACTTC CASSQVGYEQYF
TRBJ1-1 TRBV20-1 NA NA TGCAGTGCCCCGGGCCGACAGGTGGAAAACACTGAAGCTTTCTTT CSAPGRQVENTEAFF
TRBJ2-1 TRBV5-6 NA NA TGTGCCAGCAGCTTGTACGTGGGCTGGGACAATGAGCAGTTCTTC CASSLYVGWDNEQFF
TRBJ1-1 TRBV6-1 NA NA TGTGCCAGCAGTGAATACGGGGGCAACACTGAAGCTTTCTTT CASSEYGGNTEAFF
TRBJ2-4 TRBV19 NA NA TGTGCCAGTAGTATGTGGAGGGGGGGAACCAAAAACATTCAGTACTTC CASSMWRGGTKNIQYF
TRBJ2-5 TRBV5-4 NA NA TGTGCCAGCAGCCCCGACAGGGTAGCGGGGACCCAGTACTTC CASSPDRVAGTQYF
TRBJ2-3 TRBV10-3 NA NA TGTGCCATCAGTGAGTCGGCAGCCCCAGATACGCAGTATTTT CAISESAAPDTQYF
TRBJ1-2 TRBV21-1 NA NA TGTGCCAGCAGCAAAGGCCGGGACAAAAACTATGGCTACACCTTC CASSKGRDKNYGYTF
TRBJ2-1 TRBV27 NA TRBD1 TGTGCCAGCAGTCGGGGACAGGGGAGCTATGAGCAGTTCTTC CASSRGQGSYEQFF
TRBJ2-1 TRBV28 once NA TGTGCCAGCTACCGATCAACCCATGAGCAGTTCTTC CASYRSTHEQFF
TRBJ1-5 TRBV19 NA NA TGTGCCAGTAGTATAGGACGGGCAGGCAATCAGCCCCAGCATTTT CASSIGRAGNQPQHF
TRBJ1-4 TRBV9 NA NA TGTGCCAGCAGCGTAGGACAGCCTAATGAAAAACTGTTTTTT CASSVGQPNEKLFF
TRBJ2-5 TRBV5-6 NA NA TGTGCCAGCAGCTTGGGGACCCGGGCTGGTGGAGAGACCCAGTACTTC CASSLGTRAGGETQYF
TRBJ2-2 TRBV6-5 NA NA TGTGCCAGCAGTTGGTTCGGGGAGCTGTTTTTT CASSWFGELFF
TRBJ2-7 TRBV18 once NA TGTGCCAGCTCACCATCCCAGGAGCAGTACTTC CASSPSQEQYF
TRBJ2-1 TRBV7-2 NA TRBD1 TGTGCCAGCAGCCGCACGTGGGACAGGGTCTACAATGAGCAGTTCTTC CASSRTWDRVYNEQFF